Shown below are 5 T cell receptor beta chains from a single sample sequenced in a study of cytomegalovirus exposure and HLA in healthy donors. PCR involved 60 Vbeta and 13 Jbeta primers. This table comes from immunoSEQ multiplex PCR, and its TCRdb copy is limited to in-frame clones, with some not included. The data contain some 180,000 clones, roughly 80% of them singletons. The specimen was PBMCs. Source of these receptors: a girl under 18 in good health and CMV-seropositive.

The table lists this clone with a few counts. The gene calls are TRBV29-1 and TRBJ1-3, with D possibly TRBD1 on 5 matching bases. Germline-derived CDR1 and CDR2 are SQVTM and ANQGSEA. CDR3 length: 13 amino acids. V lost 3 bases to trimming and J lost 2 bases, with 8 bases between them. In DNA form, the CDR3 reads TGCAGCGTTGATCAGGGAACTGGAAACACCATATATTTT. Its protein product is CSVDQGTGNTIYF.

V is TRBV29-1 and J is TRBJ2-1; D is ambiguous. The CDR3 extends over 16 amino acids. V gave up 4 bases and J gave up 0 bases, with 16 bases separating them. CDR1 SQVTM and CDR2 ANQGSEA come from the germline V gene. CDR3 sequence reads: CSVVNPGFFSYNEQFF. In DNA form, the CDR3 reads TGCAGCGTTGTTAATCCAGGTTTTTTCTCCTACAATGAGCAGTTCTTC.

The rearrangement joins TRBV15 to TRBJ1-4, with TRBD1 identical over 9 bases. Germline trimming cut 5 bases from V and 4 bases from J; bases unmatched to any gene: 5. The germline CDR1 and CDR2 sequences are LNHNV and YYDKDF (reference sequence). CDR3 length equals 15 residues. CDR3 sequence reads: CATSGGTGLNEKLFF. CDR3 nucleotide sequence: TGTGCCACCAGCGGAGGGACAGGGCTTAATGAAAAACTGTTTTTT.

This clone is a singleton in its sample. No conserved phenylalanine or tryptophan ends this CDR3, so it is likely a read error. J is TRBJ2-3 and V is TRBV5-1, with D tentatively TRBD2 (5 bases). The V end was cut by 4 bases, the J end by 1 base, with 10 bases between. The CDR3 loop spans 14 amino acids. Looked up from germline, CDR1 is SGHRS and CDR2 is YFSETQ. In DNA, the CDR3 is TGCGCCAGCAGCGGCGGAGCGGGCACAGATACGCAGTATCTT. Translation gives CASSGGAGTDTQYL.

The gene calls are TRBV27 and TRBJ2-1; D possibly corresponds to TRBD2 (6 bases). This CDR3 is built from 15 residues. The V end was cut by 3 bases, the J end by 2 bases, with 11 bases between. Per germline, CDR1 MNHEY and CDR2 SMNVEV (reference sequence). The CDR3, as DNA: TGTGCCAGCAGTTTCAGCGGGTCGACCTACAATGAGCAGTTCTTC. This codes for CASSFSGSTYNEQFF.